The 20 T cell receptor beta chains below all came from one sample that was sequenced in a study of long-term antiretroviral therapy in people with HIV. Running of the v3.0 immunoSEQ assay took place at survey level. Method: immunoSEQ multiplex PCR; TCRdb's copy keeps in-frame clones and lacks some. The sample yields fewer than 35,000 clones, 70% to 90% seen once. The sample consisted of unsorted PBMCs, taken approximately 3.5 years after starting antiretroviral therapy. These receptor sequences come from a man younger than 35 with HIV.

This rearrangement joins TRBV9 to TRBJ1-4, with TRBD1 matching 7 bases. The CDR3 consists of 18 residues. The germline V gene encodes CDR1 SGDLS and CDR2 YYNGEE. V was pared by 1 base and J by 1 base, with 10 bases of the junction left unmatched. Here the CDR3 reads CASSVRHDRAETNEKLFF. The DNA for the CDR3 is TGTGCCAGCAGCGTACGCCATGACAGGGCGGAAACTAATGAAAAACTGTTTTTT.

The chain combines TRBV28 with TRBJ1-3, with D hard to call. The germline V gene encodes CDR1 MDHEN and CDR2 SYDVKM. Between the trimmed V and J ends, which lost 7 bases and 4 bases, there was a span of 14 bases. CDR3 length equals 14 residues. The CDR3 here is CASTQRAFGNTIYF. The CDR3 coding sequence is TGTGCCAGCACCCAACGGGCGTTCGGAAACACCATATATTTT.

This chain connects TRBV25-1 to TRBJ1-1; maybe TRBD1 (5 bases). The CDR3 has 15 residues. With 8 bases removed from V and 1 base from J, the gap between germline ends came to 17 bases. Germline loops: CDR1 MGHDK, CDR2 SYGVNS. Here the CDR3 DNA reads TGTGCCAGCCGCAGGGCTTGGGGACGGAACACTGAAGCTTTCTTT. Protein product: CASRRAWGRNTEAFF.

The chain is built from TRBV11-1 and TRBJ2-7; no clear D. CDR3 size: 15 residues. Germline V lookup: CDR1 SGHAT, CDR2 FQDESV (reference sequence). The ends were cut back, 1 base at V and 2 bases at J, with 12 bases in the middle. CDR3 loop: CASSLVGRPTYEQYF. In nucleotides, the CDR3 is TGTGCCAGCAGCTTAGTGGGTCGACCGACCTACGAGCAGTACTTC.

This clone has more than one count but fewer than ten. The chain couples TRBV11-2 to TRBJ1-3; no definite D call. V gave up 1 base and J gave up 4 bases, with 2 bases separating them. The CDR3 sequence is 12 residues long. Germline V gene lookup returns CDR1 SGHAT and CDR2 FQNNGV. The CDR3 reads CASSLVGNTIYF. In nucleotides, the CDR3 is TGTGCCAGCAGCTTAGTGGGAAACACCATATATTTT.

The chain carries TRBV5-4 and TRBJ2-3; D gene unclear. The CDR3 totals 12 residues. Germline V lookup: CDR1 SGHNT, CDR2 YYREEE (reference sequence). The germline V and J ends were trimmed by 6 bases and 6 bases, with 11 bases remaining between them. CDR3 nucleotides: TGTGCCAGCACAGCAGGCCGGGATACGCAGTATTTT. Translating gives CASTAGRDTQYF.

The table lists this clone with a few counts. The chain couples TRBV9 to TRBJ1-2; 11 nucleotides line up with TRBD1. The CDR3 is 17 residues long. The J segment lost 0 bases and the V segment lost 4 bases, leaving 8 bases of the junction unmatched. CDR1 is SGDLS, CDR2 YYNGEE, per germline. CDR3 loop: CASSTRTGGLANYGYTF. The DNA for the CDR3 is TGTGCCAGCAGCACACGGACAGGGGGCTTGGCTAACTATGGCTACACCTTC.

The V gene is TRBV6-1, the J gene TRBJ1-1; 7 nucleotides agree with TRBD1. Germline V CDR1 and CDR2: MNHNS, SASEGT. V lost 2 bases, J lost 4 bases, and 10 bases stayed unmatched. The CDR3 extends over 16 amino acids. CDR3 loop: CASSEREGAGGTEAFF. In DNA form, the CDR3 reads TGTGCCAGCAGTGAAAGGGAGGGGGCGGGGGGCACTGAAGCTTTCTTT.

J is TRBJ2-2 and V is TRBV27, with D perhaps matching TRBD1 (6 bases). Trimming took 3 bases from V and 4 from J, leaving 15 bases between them. The CDR3 totals 16 residues. Germline lookup yields CDR1 MNHEY and CDR2 SMNVEV (reference sequence). The CDR3 DNA is TGTGCCAGCAGTTTGGGCCAGGGGCCCGCCACCGGGGAGCTGTTTTTT. As protein: CASSLGQGPATGELFF.

J is TRBJ2-1 and V is TRBV11-2; TRBD2 matches at 9 bases. Germline V gene lookup returns CDR1 SGHAT and CDR2 FQNNGV. V was clipped by 0 bases and J by 6 bases; unmatched bases: 3. This CDR3 is 15 amino acids long. The CDR3 DNA follows: TGTGCCAGCAGCTTAGAAGGGACTAGCTTCAATGAGCAGTTCTTC. Its translation: CASSLEGTSFNEQFF.

V usage is TRBV2 and J usage is TRBJ1-4, with D unclear. The CDR3 totals 16 residues. Trimming stripped 6 bases from V and 4 bases from J, with 18 bases between. Germline lookup yields CDR1 SNHLY and CDR2 FYNNEI. The CDR3 reads CASSKRGRSDNEKLFF. The DNA of the CDR3 is TGTGCCAGCAGCAAACGTGGACGGTCGGATAATGAAAAACTGTTTTTT.

This clone occurred once. The chain employs TRBV27 and TRBJ2-7; maybe TRBD2 (5 bases). With 2 bases removed from V and 7 bases from J, the gap between germline ends came to 9 bases. The CDR3 totals 12 residues. Germline V CDR1 and CDR2: MNHEY, SMNVEV (reference sequence). The CDR3 protein is CASSLGGGEQYF. CDR3 in DNA: TGTGCCAGCAGTTTAGGAGGTGGGGAGCAGTACTTC.

The chain combines TRBV4-1 with TRBJ2-2; 12 bases match TRBD1. Germline trimming cut 2 bases from V and 7 bases from J; bases unmatched to any gene: 8. The CDR3 covers 17 residues. CDR1 is MGHRA, CDR2 YSYEKL, per germline. CDR3 DNA: TGCGCCAGCAGCCAAATCCCGGGACAGGGGGCAAACGGGGAGCTGTTTTTT. The encoded protein is CASSQIPGQGANGELFF.

In the case of this clone: Other nucleotide sequences from this sample produce the same CDR3. The chain combines TRBV18 with TRBJ2-7; a possible D gene is TRBD1 (6 bases). CDR1 and CDR2 (germline): KGHSH, LQKENI. CDR3 length: 13 amino acids. Trimming stripped 0 bases from V and 3 bases from J, with 6 bases between. Here the CDR3 reads CASSPPDSYEQYF. Here the CDR3 DNA reads TGTGCCAGCTCACCACCGGACAGCTACGAGCAGTACTTC.

The table lists this clone with a count of one. The chain employs TRBV7-9 and TRBJ2-5; D is ambiguous. The CDR3 spans 14 residues. V was shortened by 3 bases and J by 5 bases, with 13 bases between the two germline ends. The germline V gene encodes CDR1 SEHNR and CDR2 FQNEAQ (reference sequence). The CDR3 coding sequence is TGTGCCAGCAGCTTCGACCTCTCTATGGAGACCCAGTACTTC. Amino acids: CASSFDLSMETQYF. Drawing the rest from reference TRBV7-9 and TRBJ2-5, the complete variable domain is DTGVSQNPRHKITKRGQNVTFRCDPISEHNRLYWYRQTLGQGPEFLTYFQNEAQLEKSRLLSDRFSAERPKGSFSTLEIQRTEQGDSAMYLCASSFDLSMETQYFGPGTRLLVL.

The chain employs TRBV7-8 and TRBJ2-7, with 7 bases lining up with TRBD1. Per the germline V gene, CDR1 is SGHVS and CDR2 is FQNEAQ. There are 14 residues in the CDR3. The junction had 9 bases not matched to a gene; V was cut back by 5 bases and J by 5 bases. CDR3 protein: CASSRPTGTNEQYF. CDR3 DNA: TGTGCCAGCAGCAGACCGACAGGGACCAACGAGCAGTACTTC.

This chain joins TRBV9 and TRBJ1-6; no firm D call. This CDR3 spans 14 amino acids. Germline assignment: CDR1 SGDLS and CDR2 YYNGEE. The V gene lost 2 bases and the J gene lost 11 bases, with 14 bases spanning the gap. Here the CDR3 reads CASSVEGGSAPLHF. The CDR3 coding sequence is TGTGCCAGCAGCGTGGAGGGCGGGTCGGCACCCCTCCACTTT.

The chain is built from TRBV13 and TRBJ1-1; D might be TRBD1 (5 bases). Per germline, CDR1 PRHDT and CDR2 FYEKMQ (reference sequence). The germline V and J ends were trimmed by 4 bases and 0 bases, with 9 bases remaining between them. This CDR3 spans 14 amino acids. Written as DNA, the CDR3 is TGTGCCAGCAGCTCCAGAGGGGTGAACACTGAAGCTTTCTTT. This codes for CASSSRGVNTEAFF.

This clone came up once. The gene calls are TRBV7-6 and TRBJ2-1; D might be TRBD2 (6 bases). The CDR3 runs to 20 residues. V was pared by 1 base and J by 5 bases, with 27 bases between. From germline, CDR1 is SGHVS and CDR2 FNYEAQ. The CDR3, as DNA: TGTGCCAGCAGCTTAGTCTCGCGGGATAGATATGCCGCGAAAAACAATGAGCAGTTCTTC. It encodes CASSLVSRDRYAAKNNEQFF.

This clone has just a few counts. The CDR3 reads CASSSFRAGLGKAGGSTDTQYF. The DNA for the CDR3 is TGCGCCAGCAGCTCCTTCCGAGCAGGTCTGGGAAAGGCCGGGGGGAGCACAGATACGCAGTATTTT. This chain connects TRBV5-1 to TRBJ2-3; 7 bases line up with TRBD2. J was trimmed by 0 bases and V by 3 bases; bases with no gene match: 25. This CDR3 contains 22 residues. CDR1 and CDR2 (germline): SGHRS, YFSETQ.